The entry below gives a single T cell receptor beta chain sequence along with its context. Its specificity is unknown. The data were obtained in a study of identical twins. The study's findings and limits: Cord blood's abundant beta clonotypes had fewer insertions, unlike memory repertoires. Out-of-frame beta chain sequences displayed weaker excess sharing between twins.

The CDR3 is 14 amino acids. Trimming removed 4 bases from V and 0 bases from J; junction bases left unmatched: 1. Per the germline V gene, CDR1 is ENHRY and CDR2 is SYGVKD. The donors were all healthy and Caucasian. Template switching supplied a universal primer site; unique molecular identifiers were carried on the cDNA. TCRdb re-called the 5' RACE reads through MiXCR, storing one row per CDR3 protein. The data show some 1,600,000 distinct CDR3 sequences, about 30% seen once. The clonotype originates from a newborn girl in good health. The sample was cord blood. The J gene is TRBJ1-1, the V gene TRBV10-3; 8 bases are a match to TRBD1. The CDR3 nucleotides read TGTGCCATCAGTGCGACAGGGGTGAACACTGAAGCTTTCTTT. Its translation: CAISATGVNTEAFF.